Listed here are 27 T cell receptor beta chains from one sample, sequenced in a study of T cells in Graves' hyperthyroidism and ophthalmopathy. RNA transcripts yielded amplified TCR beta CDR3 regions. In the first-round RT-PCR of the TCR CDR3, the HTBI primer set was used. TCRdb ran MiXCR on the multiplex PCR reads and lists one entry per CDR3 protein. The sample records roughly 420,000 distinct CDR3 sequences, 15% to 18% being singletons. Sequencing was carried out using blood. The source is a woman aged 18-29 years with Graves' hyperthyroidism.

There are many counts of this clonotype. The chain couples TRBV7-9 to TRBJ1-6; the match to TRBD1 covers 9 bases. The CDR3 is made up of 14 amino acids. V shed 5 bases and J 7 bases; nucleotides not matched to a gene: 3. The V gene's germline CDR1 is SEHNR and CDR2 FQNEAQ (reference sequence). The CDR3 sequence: CASSTGGINSPLHF. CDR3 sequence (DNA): TGTGCCAGCAGCACAGGGGGCATAAATTCACCCCTCCACTTT.

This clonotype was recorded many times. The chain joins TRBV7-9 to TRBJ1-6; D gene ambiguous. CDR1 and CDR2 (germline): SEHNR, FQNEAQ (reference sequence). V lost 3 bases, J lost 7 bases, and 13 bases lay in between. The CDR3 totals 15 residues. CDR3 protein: CASSFGGRKNSPLHF. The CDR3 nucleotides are TGTGCCAGCAGCTTCGGCGGGAGAAAGAATTCACCCCTCCACTTT.

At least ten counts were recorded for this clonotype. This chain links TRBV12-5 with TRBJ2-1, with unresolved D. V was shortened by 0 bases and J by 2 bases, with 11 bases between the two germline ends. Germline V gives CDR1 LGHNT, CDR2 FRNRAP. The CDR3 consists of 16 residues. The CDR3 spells CASGLVLQRPYNEQFF. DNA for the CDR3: TGTGCTAGTGGTTTGGTACTGCAGCGTCCCTACAATGAGCAGTTCTTC. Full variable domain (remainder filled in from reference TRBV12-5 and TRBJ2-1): DARVTQTPRHKVTEMGQEVTMRCQPILGHNTVFWYRQTMMQGLELLAYFRNRAPLDDSGMPKDRFSAEMPDATLATLKIQPSEPRDSAVYFCASGLVLQRPYNEQFFGPGTRLTVL.

CDR3 sequence (DNA): TGTGCCAGCAGTTTAAAGGTCGGCTATTATGGCTACACCTTC. It encodes CASSLKVGYYGYTF. The chain is built from TRBV27 and TRBJ1-2; D gene ambiguous. V lost 2 bases and J lost 5, with 12 bases in between. Germline V gives CDR1 MNHEY, CDR2 SMNVEV (reference sequence). This CDR3 has 14 residues.

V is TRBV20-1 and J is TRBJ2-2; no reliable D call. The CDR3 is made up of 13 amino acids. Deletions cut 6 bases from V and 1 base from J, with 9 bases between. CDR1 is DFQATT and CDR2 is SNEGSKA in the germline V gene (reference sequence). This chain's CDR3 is CSAPRGNTGELFF. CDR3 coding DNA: TGCAGTGCCCCCCGAGGGAACACCGGGGAGCTGTTTTTT.

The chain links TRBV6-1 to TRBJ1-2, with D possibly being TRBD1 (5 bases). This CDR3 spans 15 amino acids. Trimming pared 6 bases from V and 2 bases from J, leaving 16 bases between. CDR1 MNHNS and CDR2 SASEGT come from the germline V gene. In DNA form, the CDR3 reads TGTGCCAGCAGCCGGACAAAAGGAGACAACTATGGCTACACCTTC. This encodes CASSRTKGDNYGYTF.

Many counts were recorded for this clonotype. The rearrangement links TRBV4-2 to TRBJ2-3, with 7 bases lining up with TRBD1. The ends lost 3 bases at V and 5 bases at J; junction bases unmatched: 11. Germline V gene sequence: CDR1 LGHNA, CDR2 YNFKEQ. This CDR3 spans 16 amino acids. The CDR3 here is CASSQPGQMQGDTQYF. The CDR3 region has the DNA TGTGCCAGCAGCCAGCCGGGACAGATGCAGGGAGATACGCAGTATTTT.

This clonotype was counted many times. CDR3 sequence (DNA): TGCAGCGTTGCTGGGCAGGTTACTGTCTGGAACACTGAAGCTTTCTTT. Amino acid sequence: CSVAGQVTVWNTEAFF. V gene TRBV29-1 combines with J gene TRBJ1-1; unclear D gene. Germline V gene lookup returns CDR1 SQVTM and CDR2 ANQGSEA. The CDR3 is 16 amino acids. Between the trimmed V and J ends, which lost 4 bases and 1 base, there was a span of 19 bases.

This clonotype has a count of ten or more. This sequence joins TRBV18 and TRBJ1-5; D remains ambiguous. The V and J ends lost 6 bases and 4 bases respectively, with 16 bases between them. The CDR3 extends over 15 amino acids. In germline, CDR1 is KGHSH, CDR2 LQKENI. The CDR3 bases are TGTGCCAGCTCTCTTGGACTTGTTCCTAATCAGCCCCAGCATTTT. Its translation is CASSLGLVPNQPQHF.

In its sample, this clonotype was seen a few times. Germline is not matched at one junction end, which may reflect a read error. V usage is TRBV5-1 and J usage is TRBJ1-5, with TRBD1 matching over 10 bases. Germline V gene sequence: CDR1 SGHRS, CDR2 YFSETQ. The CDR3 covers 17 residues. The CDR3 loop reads CASSLGQGDPGNQPQHF. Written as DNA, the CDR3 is TGTGCCAGCAGCTTAGGACAGGGGGACCCCGGCAATCAGCCCCAGCATTTT.

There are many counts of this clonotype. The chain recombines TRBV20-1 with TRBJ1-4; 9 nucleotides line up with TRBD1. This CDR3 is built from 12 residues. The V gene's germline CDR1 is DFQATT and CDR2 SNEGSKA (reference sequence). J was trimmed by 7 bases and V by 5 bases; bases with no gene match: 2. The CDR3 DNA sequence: TGCAGTGCTCGACAGGGGGTTGAAAAACTGTTTTTT. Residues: CSARQGVEKLFF.

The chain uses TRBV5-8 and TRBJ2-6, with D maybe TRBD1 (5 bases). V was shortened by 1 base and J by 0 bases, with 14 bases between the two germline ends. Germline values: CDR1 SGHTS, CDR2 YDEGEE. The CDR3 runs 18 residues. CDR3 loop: CASSLRTPRNSGANVLTF. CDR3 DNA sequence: TGTGCCAGCAGCTTGCGGACACCTAGAAACTCTGGGGCCAACGTCCTGACTTTC.

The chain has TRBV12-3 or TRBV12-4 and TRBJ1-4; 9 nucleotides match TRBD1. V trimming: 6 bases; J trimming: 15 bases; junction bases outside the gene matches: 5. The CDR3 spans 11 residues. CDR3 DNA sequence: TGTGCCAGCAGCCCCGGACAGGGGTTGTTTTTT. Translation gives CASSPGQGLFF.

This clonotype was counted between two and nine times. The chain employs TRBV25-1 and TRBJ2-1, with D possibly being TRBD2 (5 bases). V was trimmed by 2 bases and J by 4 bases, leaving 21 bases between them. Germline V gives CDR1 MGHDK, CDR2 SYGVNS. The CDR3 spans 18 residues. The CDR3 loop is CASSEDAGESGPYNEQFF. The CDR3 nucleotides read TGTGCCAGCAGTGAAGATGCCGGGGAAAGCGGACCGTACAATGAGCAGTTCTTC.

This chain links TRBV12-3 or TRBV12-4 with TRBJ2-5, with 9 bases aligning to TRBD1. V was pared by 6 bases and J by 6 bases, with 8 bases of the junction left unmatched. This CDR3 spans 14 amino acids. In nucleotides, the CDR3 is TGTGCCAGCAGGGGCGGGACAGGGCGCCAGACCCAGTACTTC. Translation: CASRGGTGRQTQYF.

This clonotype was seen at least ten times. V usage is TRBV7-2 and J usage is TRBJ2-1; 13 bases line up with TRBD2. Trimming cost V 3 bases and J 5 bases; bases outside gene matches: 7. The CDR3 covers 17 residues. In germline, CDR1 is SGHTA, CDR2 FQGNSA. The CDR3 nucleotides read TGTGCCAGCAGCTTTATGTCGGGACTAGCGGGGAACAATGAGCAGTTCTTC. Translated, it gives CASSFMSGLAGNNEQFF.

This CDR3 reads CASSTTGLENTEAFF. DNA of the CDR3: TGTGCCAGCAGCACGACAGGGTTGGAGAACACTGAAGCTTTCTTT. The rearrangement joins TRBV11-2 to TRBJ1-1; TRBD1 aligns across 7 bases. Germline V CDR1 and CDR2: SGHAT, FQNNGV. The CDR3 covers 15 residues. V lost 5 bases to trimming and J lost 1 base; unmatched junction nucleotides: 7. The variable domain in full, with the rest retrieved from reference TRBV11-2 and TRBJ1-1, is EAGVAQSPRYKIIEKRQSVAFWCNPISGHATLYWYQQILGQGPKLLIQFQNNGVVDDSQLPKDRFSAERLKGVDSTLKIQPAKLEDSAVYLCASSTTGLENTEAFFGQGTRLTVV.

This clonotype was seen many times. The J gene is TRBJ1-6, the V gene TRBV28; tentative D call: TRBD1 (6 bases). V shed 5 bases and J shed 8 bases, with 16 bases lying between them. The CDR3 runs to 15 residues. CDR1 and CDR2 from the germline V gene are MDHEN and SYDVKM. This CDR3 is CASSPYTGRYSPLHF. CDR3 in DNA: TGTGCCAGCAGTCCCTACACAGGGAGGTATTCACCCCTCCACTTT.

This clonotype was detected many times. The CDR3 is CASSPQTGRSTEAFF. For the CDR3, the DNA is TGTGCCAGCTCACCTCAGACAGGACGGAGCACTGAAGCTTTCTTT. The chain employs TRBV18 and TRBJ1-1; possible D gene TRBD1, 6 bases. The CDR3 spans 15 residues. The V and J ends lost 3 bases and 4 bases respectively, with 15 bases between them. The V gene's germline CDR1 is KGHSH and CDR2 LQKENI. Using reference TRBV18 and TRBJ1-1 for the parts outside the CDR3, the full variable domain is NAGVMQNPRHLVRRRGQEARLRCSPMKGHSHVYWYRQLPEEGLKFMVYLQKENIIDESGMPKERFSAEFPKEGPSILRIQQVVRGDSAAYFCASSPQTGRSTEAFFGQGTRLTVV.

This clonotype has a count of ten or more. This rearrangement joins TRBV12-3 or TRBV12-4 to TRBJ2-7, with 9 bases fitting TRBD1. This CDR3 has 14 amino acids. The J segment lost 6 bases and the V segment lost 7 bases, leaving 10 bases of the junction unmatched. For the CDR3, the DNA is TGTGCCAGCACCTTGGACAGGGGACGGGGCGAGCAGTACTTC. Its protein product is CASTLDRGRGEQYF.

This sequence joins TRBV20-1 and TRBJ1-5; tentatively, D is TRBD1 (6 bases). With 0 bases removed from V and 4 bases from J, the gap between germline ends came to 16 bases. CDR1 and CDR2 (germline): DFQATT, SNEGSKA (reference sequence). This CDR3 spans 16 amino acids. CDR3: CSARDSGRGSNQPQHF. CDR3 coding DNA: TGCAGTGCTAGAGATTCGGGCAGGGGAAGTAATCAGCCCCAGCATTTT.

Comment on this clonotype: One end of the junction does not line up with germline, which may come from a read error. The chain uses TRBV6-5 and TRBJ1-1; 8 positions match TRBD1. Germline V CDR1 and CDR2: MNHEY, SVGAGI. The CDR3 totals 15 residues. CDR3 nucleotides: TGTGCCAGCAGTTACTCCCGGGACAGGAACACTGAAGCTCTCTTT. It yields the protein CASSYSRDRNTEALF.

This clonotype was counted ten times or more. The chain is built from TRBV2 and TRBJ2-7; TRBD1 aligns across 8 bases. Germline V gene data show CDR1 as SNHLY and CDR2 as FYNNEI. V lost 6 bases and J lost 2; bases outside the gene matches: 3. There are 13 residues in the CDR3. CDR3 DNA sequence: TGTGCCAGCAGGGTGGACAGGGCCTACGAGCAGTACTTC. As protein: CASRVDRAYEQYF.

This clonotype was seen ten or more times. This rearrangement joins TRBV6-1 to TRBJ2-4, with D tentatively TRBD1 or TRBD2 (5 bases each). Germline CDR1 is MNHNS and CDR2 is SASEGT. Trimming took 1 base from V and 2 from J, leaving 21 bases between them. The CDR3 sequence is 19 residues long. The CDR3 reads CASSEGGGGPMRTKNIQYF. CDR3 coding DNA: TGTGCCAGCAGTGAAGGTGGGGGTGGGCCAATGCGAACCAAAAACATTCAGTACTTC.

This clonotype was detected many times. CDR3 in amino acids: CASSYSRGNTIYF. In DNA, the CDR3 is TGTGCCAGCAGTTACTCGAGGGGAAACACCATATATTTT. V usage is TRBV6-5 and J usage is TRBJ1-3; D is ambiguous. CDR1 MNHEY and CDR2 SVGAGI come from the germline V gene. Trimming cost V 0 bases and J 4 bases, with 4 bases left between them. The CDR3 has 13 residues.

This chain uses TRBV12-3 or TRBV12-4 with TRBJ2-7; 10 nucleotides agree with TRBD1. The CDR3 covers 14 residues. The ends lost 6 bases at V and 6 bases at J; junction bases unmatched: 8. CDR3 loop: CASSSLGTGVEQYF. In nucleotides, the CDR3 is TGTGCCAGCAGCTCATTAGGGACAGGGGTCGAGCAGTACTTC.

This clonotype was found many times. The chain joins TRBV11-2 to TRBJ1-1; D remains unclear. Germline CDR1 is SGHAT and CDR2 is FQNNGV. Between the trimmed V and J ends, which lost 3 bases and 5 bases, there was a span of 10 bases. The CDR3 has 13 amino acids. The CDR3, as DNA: TGTGCCAGCAGCTTCGAACCCAGGACTGAAGCTTTCTTT. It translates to CASSFEPRTEAFF.